This T cell receptor beta chain originates from a study of blood T cell repertoires in COVID-19. Study-level information: Acute and convalescent COVID-19 specimens originated in the United States, Italy and Spain. T cells, B-cell-depleted T cells, or PBMCs provided the cDNA or gDNA that served as material.

Original processing notes: It was from reference gene primer amplification that nucleated cell counts were estimated. Sequencing used immunoSEQ multiplex PCR; TCRdb keeps in-frame clones, though not all of them. The DNA gave D and trimming, while V, J and clone size come from that table. Of 45,000 to 70,000 clones listed, approximately 91% are singletons. V was clipped by 0 bases and J by 7 bases, with 6 bases between them. This CDR3 comprises 13 residues. Germline loops: CDR1 SGHDN, CDR2 FVKESK. This chain uses TRBV14 with TRBJ2-2; D not resolved. This receptor was taken from a woman aged 60-75 years with active or convalescent COVID-19. The sample comprised peripheral blood. CDR3 nucleotides: TGTGCCAGCAGCCAAGATCCTGTCGGGGAGCTGTTTTTT. It translates to CASSQDPVGELFF.